Included here is one TCR beta chain sequence, with context. These data originate in a study of blood T cell repertoires in COVID-19. Study-level information: Spain, Italy and the United States supplied samples that represented acute and convalescent COVID-19. T cells, B-cell-depleted T cells, or PBMCs supplied cDNA or gDNA.

The ends were cut back, 0 bases at V and 7 bases at J, with 6 bases in the middle. Germline V lookup: CDR1 MNHNS, CDR2 SASEGT. The CDR3 has 12 amino acids. Seattle-derived patients entered the study during active infection and were followed longitudinally. Authors' analysis steps: Researchers report that nucleated cell counts were estimated from reference gene primer amplification. The protocol was immunoSEQ multiplex PCR, while the TCRdb copy is restricted to in-frame clones and leaves out a portion. D and trimming were read from the DNA, whereas the V and J calls and clone size are those reported in that table. Among some 240,000 clones listed, nearly 90% were seen once.

The rearrangement joins TRBV6-1 to TRBJ2-5; D ambiguous. Sequencing was done on a sample of peripheral blood. This sequence originates from a woman in her fifties or sixties with COVID-19, enrolled during active disease. CDR3 DNA: TGTGCCAGCAGTGAAGCCCCAGGGACCCAGTACTTC. Translating gives CASSEAPGTQYF.